This T cell receptor beta chain was observed in a study of cytomegalovirus exposure and HLA in healthy donors. This CDR3 has 16 residues. Germline trimming cut 7 bases from V and 10 bases from J; bases unmatched to any gene: 13. Per germline, CDR1 MDHEN and CDR2 SYDVKM. This clone was found once. Its antigen is currently unknown. Notes on the study in general: Beyond CMV serostatus, there was no information to go on about immune exposure. Later analysis identified about 17,000 TCR beta sequences associated with HLA alleles, using a false discovery rate threshold of 0.05. Confirmation was obtained in vitro that three CMV-associated chains are specific for CMV antigens.

PCR was performed using 60 Vbeta and 13 Jbeta primers. Data came from immunoSEQ multiplex PCR; TCRdb stores just in-frame clones and leaves some out. The profile covers about 140,000 clones, with 76% appearing a single time and around 1.9% taken by the ten largest. The rearrangement links TRBV28 to TRBJ1-4; TRBD1 matches 12 bases. The sequenced sample was PBMCs. The TCR comes from a man between 35 and 55 years old in good health and CMV-seronegative. CDR3 in amino acids: CASTGDRGREMGKLFF. For the CDR3, the DNA is TGTGCCAGCACCGGGGACAGGGGGCGAGAAATGGGAAAACTGTTTTTT.